The clone carrying this TCR beta chain was recorded a few times. As yet, its antigen is unknown. This specimen comes from a study of blood T cells in healthy people across ages. Study-level results: Long-lived donors had more naive CD4+ cells and higher diversity than aged donors. Across the age range, TCR beta diversity per million T cells fell in a roughly linear way. Because donor CMV status was unknown, expanded clonotype changes were possibly confounded.

The use of a sample-barcoded 5' primer and a J-beta primer mix characterized a second PCR of about 7 to 12 cycles. A template-switch adaptor that had 12 random nucleotides put a tag on each cDNA molecule. TCRdb re-analysed the 5' RACE reads in MiXCR, keeping a single row per CDR3 protein. The data show over 1.5 million distinct CDR3 sequences, 40% to 55% seen once. Sequences were obtained from blood. The TCR comes from a woman in her forties in good health.

This CDR3 reads CASSSNRGEQYF. The CDR3 bases are TGTGCCAGCAGCTCGAATAGGGGCGAGCAGTACTTC. The chain uses TRBV7-2 and TRBJ2-7, with TRBD1 as a possible D gene (5 bases). The V end was cut by 4 bases, the J end by 6 bases, with 10 bases between. This CDR3 is 12 amino acids long. CDR1 and CDR2 from the germline V gene are SGHTA and FQGNSA.